This is a list of T cell receptor beta chains from one sample in a study of T cell clones after liver transplantation. The data were produced by immunoSEQ multiplex PCR, yet TCRdb's version contains in-frame clones alone and is incomplete. The sample yields around 110,000 clones, approximately 90% seen once. Source: CD4+ T cells from blood, taken 12 months after liver transplant. The receptors originated from a human patient who received a liver transplant. The graft donor may have given rise to some T cells. Each CDR3 is given with its conserved first and last residue. D genes are given only for firm matches. The size of a clone is reported for some rows only, either as once, few or many, or as a class for expanded clones.

clone_size	d_call	j_call	v_call	cdr3_aa	cdr3_nt
NA	TRBD2	TRBJ2-1	TRBV5-6	CASSSLAGGDEQFF	TGTGCCAGCAGCTCCCTAGCGGGGGGGGATGAGCAGTTCTTC
NA	NA	TRBJ2-7	TRBV9	CASSVAGEPLYEQYF	TGTGCCAGCAGCGTAGCCGGGGAACCCCTTTACGAGCAGTACTTC
once	TRBD1	TRBJ2-1	TRBV9	CASSRRGGRDNEQFF	TGTGCCAGCAGCAGACGAGGGGGCCGCGACAATGAGCAGTTCTTC
NA	NA	TRBJ2-7	TRBV6-5	CASRVGALGEQYF	TGTGCCAGCAGAGTGGGGGCCCTCGGCGAGCAGTACTTC
once	NA	TRBJ2-7	TRBV2	CASSGVLRDTYSYEQYF	TGTGCCAGCAGTGGAGTGCTACGGGACACATATTCCTACGAGCAGTACTTC
once	NA	TRBJ2-6	TRBV7-2	CASSPQGRPSGANVLTF	TGTGCCAGCAGCCCACAAGGACGGCCCTCTGGGGCCAACGTCCTGACTTTC
once	TRBD1	TRBJ1-1	TRBV5-1	CASSALAGGNEAFF	TGCGCCAGCAGCGCCCTCGCAGGGGGAAATGAAGCTTTCTTT
NA	NA	TRBJ2-5	TRBV6-1	CASSDGNQETQYF	TGTGCCAGCAGTGACGGGAACCAAGAGACCCAGTACTTC
NA	NA	TRBJ2-5	TRBV10-3	CASSPKGGQETQYF	TGTGCCAGCTCCCCAAAGGGGGGCCAAGAGACCCAGTACTTC
NA	TRBD2	TRBJ2-3	TRBV13	CASSQRLAGLTDTQYF	TGTGCCAGCAGCCAACGACTAGCGGGACTCACAGATACGCAGTATTTT
NA	NA	TRBJ2-1	TRBV9	CASSVGGGRENEQFF	TGTGCCAGCAGCGTAGGGGGAGGTCGGGAGAATGAGCAGTTCTTC